The 26 T cell receptor beta chains given below trace back to one sample, sequenced in a study of cytomegalovirus exposure and HLA in healthy donors. TCRdb keeps only in-frame clones here, not all; method: immunoSEQ multiplex PCR. The sample includes about 180,000 clones, about 85% of them seen just once. Specimen: PBMCs. Receptors originate from a man in his late teens or twenties in good health and CMV-seropositive.

The gene calls are TRBV6-1 and TRBJ2-3; 7 positions agree with TRBD2. The germline V gene has CDR1 MNHNS and CDR2 SASEGT. J gave up 0 bases and V 2 bases, and 2 bases lay outside the gene matches. CDR3 size: 15 residues. CDR3 sequence: CASSEFSGSTDTQYF. The CDR3 bases are TGTGCCAGCAGTGAATTTAGCGGGAGCACAGATACGCAGTATTTT.

This chain joins TRBV4-1 and TRBJ1-1, with D possibly matching TRBD1 (5 bases). This CDR3 is 18 amino acids long. Trimming pared 4 bases from V and 0 bases from J, leaving 21 bases between. The germline gives CDR1 MGHRA, CDR2 YSYEKL. CDR3 sequence (DNA): TGCGCCAGCAGCCCCGGGGGGGGACTGACTTACATGAACACTGAAGCTTTCTTT. Its protein product is CASSPGGGLTYMNTEAFF.

This clone came up once. This chain connects TRBV27 to TRBJ1-5, with D uncertain. Trimming cost V 9 bases and J 4 bases, with 16 bases left between them. The V gene's germline CDR1 is MNHEY and CDR2 SMNVEV (reference sequence). The length of the CDR3 is 14 residues. The CDR3 spells CASARGIGNQPQHF. In DNA form, the CDR3 reads TGTGCCAGTGCCCGGGGTATCGGTAATCAGCCCCAGCATTTT.

Points on this clone: A junction boundary mismatches the germline segment, possibly from a read error. The chain has TRBV7-2 and TRBJ1-2, with D perhaps TRBD1 (6 bases). CDR1 is SGHTA and CDR2 is FQGNSA in the germline V gene. The CDR3 loop spans 14 amino acids. CDR3 amino acids: CASSLPGSTGLFIF. CDR3 DNA sequence: TGTGCCAGCAGCTTACCGGGGTCGACAGGCCTGTTTATCTTC. Variable domain in full (rest from reference TRBV7-2 and TRBJ1-2): GAGVSQSPSNKVTEKGKDVELRCDPISGHTALYWYRQSLGQGLEFLIYFQGNSAPDKSGLPSDRFSAERTGGSVSTLTIQRTQQEDSAVYLCASSLPGSTGLFIFGSGTRLTVV.

Written as DNA, the CDR3 is TGTGCCAGCAGTCTGACAGGGATCAATCAGCCCCAGCATTTT. It specifies CASSLTGINQPQHF. J is TRBJ1-5 and V is TRBV27; 7 bases line up with TRBD1. The CDR3 length is 14 residues. The junction had 4 bases not matched to a gene; V was cut back by 5 bases and J by 3 bases. Germline V CDR1 and CDR2: MNHEY, SMNVEV (reference sequence).

The chain links TRBV4-1 to TRBJ1-3; D unresolved. The germline V and J ends were trimmed by 6 bases and 2 bases, with 14 bases remaining between them. The CDR3 spans 15 residues. Germline assignment: CDR1 MGHRA and CDR2 YSYEKL. CDR3 sequence: CASSQPGRPGNTIYF. In DNA, the CDR3 is TGCGCCAGCAGTCAACCAGGAAGGCCTGGAAACACCATATATTTT.

The rearrangement links TRBV27 to TRBJ1-4; D unclear. The length of the CDR3 is 14 residues. The V gene's germline CDR1 is MNHEY and CDR2 SMNVEV (reference sequence). V was clipped by 0 bases and J by 8 bases, with 10 bases between them. The CDR3 loop reads CASSLSPLAEKLFF. The CDR3 DNA is TGTGCCAGCAGTTTATCCCCACTCGCGGAAAAACTGTTTTTT.

The CDR3 bases are TGTGCCAGCAGTTACGCCACAGGGGGAACTGAAGCTTTCTTT. Protein sequence: CASSYATGGTEAFF. J is TRBJ1-1 and V is TRBV6-5, with 8 bases matching TRBD1. The V gene's germline CDR1 is MNHEY and CDR2 SVGAGI. This CDR3 is 14 amino acids long. After removal of 2 bases from V and 5 bases from J, the junction contained 4 bases not matched to a gene.

The V and J genes are TRBV6-1 and TRBJ2-7; 7 bases match TRBD2. The CDR3 length is 15 residues. CDR1 is MNHNS and CDR2 is SASEGT in the germline V gene. The trim removed 3 bases at V and 6 bases at J, leaving 11 bases unmatched. DNA of the CDR3: TGTGCCAGCAGTGACCAGACTAGCTGGGGGTCCGAGCAGTACTTC. It codes for CASSDQTSWGSEQYF.

The chain links TRBV9 to TRBJ2-7; 12 positions match TRBD2. The V and J ends lost 0 bases and 3 bases, in that order; junction bases with no gene match: 7. The germline V gene has CDR1 SGDLS and CDR2 YYNGEE. The CDR3 has 17 amino acids. The CDR3 DNA reads TGTGCCAGCAGCGTAGGGGCTAGCGGGGGGGCAGACTACGAGCAGTACTTC. Translating gives CASSVGASGGADYEQYF.

The chain couples TRBV4-1 to TRBJ1-5, with D uncertain. Germline V lookup: CDR1 MGHRA, CDR2 YSYEKL. The V and J ends lost 1 base and 5 bases respectively, with 6 bases between them. The CDR3 is made up of 13 amino acids. For the CDR3, the DNA is TGCGCCAGCAGCCAAGGGCGGGATCAGCCCCAGCATTTT. Residues: CASSQGRDQPQHF.

The chain employs TRBV9 and TRBJ1-1; no clear D. The CDR3 is 14 amino acids. The V end was cut by 4 bases, the J end by 4 bases, with 14 bases between. Germline lookup yields CDR1 SGDLS and CDR2 YYNGEE. DNA for the CDR3: TGTGCCAGCAGCTCTCGAGGGTTGAGCACTGAAGCTTTCTTT. Residues: CASSSRGLSTEAFF.

CDR3 coding DNA: TGTGCCAGCAGTTTCGAGGGCGATTTTAACTATGGCTACACCTTC. It is translated as CASSFEGDFNYGYTF. This chain joins TRBV28 and TRBJ1-2; D is unresolved. Deletions cut 3 bases from V and 1 base from J, with 12 bases between. The CDR3 is 15 amino acids. Germline assignment: CDR1 MDHEN and CDR2 SYDVKM.

The chain recombines TRBV7-9 with TRBJ2-1; TRBD2 might be the D (5 bases). The CDR3 is 11 amino acids. Trimming stripped 3 bases from V and 10 bases from J, with 7 bases between. Germline CDR1 and CDR2: SEHNR and FQNEAQ (reference sequence). The CDR3 protein is CASSFRGEQFF. The CDR3 DNA follows: TGTGCCAGCAGCTTTAGAGGGGAGCAGTTCTTC.

V is TRBV28 and J is TRBJ1-5; TRBD1 aligns across 8 bases. Per the germline V gene, CDR1 is MDHEN and CDR2 is SYDVKM. V was pared by 5 bases and J by 2 bases, with 5 bases of the junction left unmatched. This CDR3 comprises 15 residues. In nucleotides, the CDR3 is TGTGCCAGCAGTGTCCCGGGACAGGGCAATCAGCCCCAGCATTTT. It translates to CASSVPGQGNQPQHF.

The chain carries TRBV27 and TRBJ2-1, with D perhaps matching TRBD2 (5 bases). Trimming removed 8 bases from V and 6 bases from J, with 26 bases in between. Germline loops: CDR1 MNHEY, CDR2 SMNVEV (reference sequence). The CDR3 covers 17 residues. The CDR3 DNA reads TGTGCCAGCGCTCGTCTTGGGGAGACGTACGTGTCCAATGAGCAGTTCTTC. This codes for CASARLGETYVSNEQFF.

This clone occurred once. The chain couples TRBV6-1 to TRBJ1-5; the D gene is possibly TRBD1 (6 bases). The CDR3 covers 15 residues. Trimming stripped 2 bases from V and 11 bases from J, with 19 bases between. The germline V gene encodes CDR1 MNHNS and CDR2 SASEGT. This chain's CDR3 is CASSEYGTGSETQHF. The DNA for the CDR3 is TGTGCCAGCAGTGAATATGGAACAGGGTCAGAGACCCAGCATTTT.

The chain uses TRBV5-4 and TRBJ2-7; 8 nucleotides line up with TRBD1. This CDR3 contains 14 residues. CDR1 is SGHNT and CDR2 is YYREEE in the germline V gene (reference sequence). V dropped 4 bases and J dropped 4; count of bases not matched to a gene: 7. Here the CDR3 reads CASSSGQGPYEQYF. The DNA for the CDR3 is TGTGCCAGCAGCAGCGGACAGGGACCTTACGAGCAGTACTTC.

The table lists this clone with a count of one. The chain recombines TRBV30 with TRBJ1-6; D call uncertain. CDR1 is GTSNPN, CDR2 SVGIG, per germline (reference sequence). The CDR3 totals 13 residues. V dropped 0 bases and J dropped 5 bases, with 5 bases sitting between them. CDR3 bases: TGTGCCTGGAGTGTACTGGATAATTCACCCCTCCACTTT. As protein: CAWSVLDNSPLHF.

In its sample, this clone was seen many times. This rearrangement joins TRBV28 to TRBJ2-7; 8 nucleotides agree with TRBD1. V dropped 5 bases and J dropped 2; count of bases not matched to a gene: 8. In germline, CDR1 is MDHEN, CDR2 SYDVKM. This CDR3 is 15 amino acids long. CDR3 DNA sequence: TGTGCCAGCAGTACCACGACAGGGGCAACCTACGAGCAGTACTTC. It encodes CASSTTTGATYEQYF.

The V call is TRBV9, the J call TRBJ2-2, with D tentatively TRBD1 (6 bases). The V gene lost 3 bases and the J gene lost 0 bases, with 15 bases spanning the gap. Germline V gene data show CDR1 as SGDLS and CDR2 as YYNGEE. The CDR3 runs to 17 residues. The CDR3, as DNA: TGTGCCAGCAGCGCCCCTCTCGAGGGGGCGAACACCGGGGAGCTGTTTTTT. Translation: CASSAPLEGANTGELFF.

V is TRBV19 and J is TRBJ1-1, with a tentative D call TRBD1 (5 bases). Germline values: CDR1 LNHDA, CDR2 SQIVND (reference sequence). This CDR3 has 14 residues. The V end was cut by 8 bases, the J end by 0 bases, with 13 bases between. CDR3 nucleotide sequence: TGTGCCAGTCATCAGGGCAGGTTGAACACTGAAGCTTTCTTT. Its translation is CASHQGRLNTEAFF.

V gene TRBV19 combines with J gene TRBJ2-3, with 7 bases lining up with TRBD1. This CDR3 is 14 amino acids long. The V and J ends lost 3 bases and 1 base, in that order; junction bases with no gene match: 1. The germline CDR1 and CDR2 sequences are LNHDA and SQIVND (reference sequence). For the CDR3, the DNA is TGTGCCAGTAGTATCGGACAGGGCACAGATACGCAGTATTTT. This translates into CASSIGQGTDTQYF.

The rearrangement links TRBV6-6 to TRBJ2-7; tentative D call: TRBD1 (6 bases). The CDR3 contains 15 residues. Germline V lookup: CDR1 MNHNY, CDR2 SVGAGI (reference sequence). Trimming removed 4 bases at V and 2 bases at J, with 15 bases between. The CDR3 loop is CASSSPDSFTYEQYF. The CDR3 DNA follows: TGTGCCAGCAGTTCCCCGGACAGCTTTACCTACGAGCAGTACTTC.

The chain links TRBV7-9 to TRBJ1-2; TRBD1 might be the D (5 bases). Germline CDR1 reads SEHNR; CDR2 reads FQNEAQ (reference sequence). V was shortened by 5 bases and J by 0 bases, with 13 bases between the two germline ends. The CDR3 runs to 15 residues. In DNA, the CDR3 is TGTGCCAGCAGCCCGGAGACAGTCTCTAACTATGGCTACACCTTC. Its protein is CASSPETVSNYGYTF.

This chain joins TRBV6-5 and TRBJ2-5; 7 positions agree with TRBD2. CDR1 and CDR2 (germline): MNHEY, SVGAGI. V lost 4 bases, J lost 5 bases, and 10 bases stayed unmatched. This CDR3 has 15 residues. The CDR3 DNA reads as TGTGCCAGCAGTTCCACGGGGGGACTCAGGGAGACCCAGTACTTC. This gives the protein CASSSTGGLRETQYF.